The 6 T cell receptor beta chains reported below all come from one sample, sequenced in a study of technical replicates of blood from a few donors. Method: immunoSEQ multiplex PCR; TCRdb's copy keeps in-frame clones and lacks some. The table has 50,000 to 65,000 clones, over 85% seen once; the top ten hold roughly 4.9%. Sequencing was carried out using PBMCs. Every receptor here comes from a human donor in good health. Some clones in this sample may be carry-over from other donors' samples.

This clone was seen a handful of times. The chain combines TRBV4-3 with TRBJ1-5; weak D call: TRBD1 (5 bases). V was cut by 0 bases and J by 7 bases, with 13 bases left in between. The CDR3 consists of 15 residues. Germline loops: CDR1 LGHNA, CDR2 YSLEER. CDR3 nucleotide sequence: TGCGCCAGCAGCCAAGATAATCAGGGATACCAGCCCCAGCATTTT. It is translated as CASSQDNQGYQPQHF.

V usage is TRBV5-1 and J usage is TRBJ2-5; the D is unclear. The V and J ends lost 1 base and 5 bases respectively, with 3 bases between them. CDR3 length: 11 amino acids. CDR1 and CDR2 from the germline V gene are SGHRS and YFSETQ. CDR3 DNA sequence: TGCGCCAGCAGCTTGTCGGAGACCCAGTACTTC. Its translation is CASSLSETQYF.

The CDR3 DNA is TGTGCCAGTCAGCGGGGGGGATTTAGCTCCTACGAGCAGTACTTC. Translated: CASQRGGFSSYEQYF. The chain joins TRBV19 to TRBJ2-7; 10 bases align to TRBD2. Germline V gene sequence: CDR1 LNHDA, CDR2 SQIVND (reference sequence). The J segment lost 0 bases and the V segment lost 8 bases, leaving 7 bases of the junction unmatched. The CDR3 loop spans 15 amino acids. The entire variable domain, with the rest obtained from reference TRBV19 and TRBJ2-7, is as follows: DGGITQSPKYLFRKEGQNVTLSCEQNLNHDAMYWYRQDPGQGLRLIYYSQIVNDFQKGDIAEGYSVSREKKESFPLTVTSAQKNPTAFYLCASQRGGFSSYEQYFGPGTRLTVT.

CDR3 nucleotides: TGTGCCAGCTCACCCGGGGGCGAAGCGGGGGGAGCCAAAAACATTCAGTACTTC. Amino acid sequence: CASSPGGEAGGAKNIQYF. This sequence joins TRBV18 and TRBJ2-4; 9 bases fit TRBD2. The V gene's germline CDR1 is KGHSH and CDR2 LQKENI. Trimming removed 3 bases from V and 0 bases from J; junction bases left unmatched: 9. CDR3 size: 18 residues. The full variable domain, its missing parts supplied by reference TRBV18 and TRBJ2-4, is NAGVMQNPRHLVRRRGQEARLRCSPMKGHSHVYWYRQLPEEGLKFMVYLQKENIIDESGMPKERFSAEFPKEGPSILRIQQVVRGDSAAYFCASSPGGEAGGAKNIQYFGAGTRLSVL.

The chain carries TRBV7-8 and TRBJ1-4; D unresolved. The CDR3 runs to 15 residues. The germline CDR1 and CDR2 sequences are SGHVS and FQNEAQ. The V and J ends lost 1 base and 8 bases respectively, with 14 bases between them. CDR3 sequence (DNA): TGTGCCAGCAGCTTAGGAGGCCCTCTTGGGGAAAAACTGTTTTTT. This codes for CASSLGGPLGEKLFF.

CDR3 nucleotide sequence: TGCAGCGTTGAAGCCAGGGACTCAGCCAATGAGCAGTTCTTC. Encoded protein: CSVEARDSANEQFF. The chain uses TRBV29-1 and TRBJ2-1; TRBD2 is a possible D gene (6 bases). This CDR3 contains 14 residues. The V gene's germline CDR1 is SQVTM and CDR2 ANQGSEA. The V end lost 1 base, the J end lost 6 bases, and 13 bases lay between the germline ends.